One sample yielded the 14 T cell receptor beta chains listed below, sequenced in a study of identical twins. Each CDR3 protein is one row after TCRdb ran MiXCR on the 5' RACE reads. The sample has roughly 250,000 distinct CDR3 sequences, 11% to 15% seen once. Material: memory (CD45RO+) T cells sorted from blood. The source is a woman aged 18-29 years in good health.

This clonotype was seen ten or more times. The CDR3 reads CATSDPSNEQFF. In nucleotides, the CDR3 is TGTGCCACCAGTGACCCGTCCAATGAGCAGTTCTTC. The chain combines TRBV24-1 with TRBJ2-1; D remains unclear. The CDR3 extends over 12 amino acids. Germline-derived CDR1 and CDR2 are KGHDR and SFDVKD. V gave up 4 bases and J gave up 6 bases, with 6 bases separating them.

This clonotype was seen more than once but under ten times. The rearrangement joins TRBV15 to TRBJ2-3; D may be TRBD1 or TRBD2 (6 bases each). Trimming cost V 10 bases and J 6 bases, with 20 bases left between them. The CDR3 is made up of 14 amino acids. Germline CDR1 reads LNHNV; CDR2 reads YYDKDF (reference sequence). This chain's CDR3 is CAIDRGTRMDTQYF. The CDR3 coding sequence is TGTGCCATCGACCGGGGGACAAGAATGGATACGCAGTATTTT.

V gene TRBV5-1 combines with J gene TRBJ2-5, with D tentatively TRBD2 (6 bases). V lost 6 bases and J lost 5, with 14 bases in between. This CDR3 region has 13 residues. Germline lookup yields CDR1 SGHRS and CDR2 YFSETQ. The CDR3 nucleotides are TGCGCCAGCATGCCTCTGGCGGGGGAGACCCAGTACTTC. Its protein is CASMPLAGETQYF.

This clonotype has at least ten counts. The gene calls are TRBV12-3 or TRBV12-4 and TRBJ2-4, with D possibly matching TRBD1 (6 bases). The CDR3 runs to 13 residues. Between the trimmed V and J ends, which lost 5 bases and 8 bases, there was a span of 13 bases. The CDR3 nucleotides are TGTGCCAGCAGTCCACAGGGACCAGACATTCAGTACTTC. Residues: CASSPQGPDIQYF.

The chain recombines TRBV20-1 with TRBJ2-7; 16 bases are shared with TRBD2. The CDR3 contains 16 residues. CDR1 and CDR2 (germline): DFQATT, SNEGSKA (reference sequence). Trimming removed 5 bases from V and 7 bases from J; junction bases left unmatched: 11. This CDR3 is CSAPPGTSGRVREQYF. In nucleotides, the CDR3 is TGCAGTGCTCCTCCCGGGACTAGCGGGAGGGTACGGGAGCAGTACTTC.

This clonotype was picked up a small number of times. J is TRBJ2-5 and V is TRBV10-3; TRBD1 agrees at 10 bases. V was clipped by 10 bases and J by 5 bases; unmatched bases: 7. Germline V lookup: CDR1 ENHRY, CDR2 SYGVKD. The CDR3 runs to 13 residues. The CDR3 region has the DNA TGTGCCAGCAGACAGGGGGCGTGGGAGACCCAGTACTTC. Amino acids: CASRQGAWETQYF.

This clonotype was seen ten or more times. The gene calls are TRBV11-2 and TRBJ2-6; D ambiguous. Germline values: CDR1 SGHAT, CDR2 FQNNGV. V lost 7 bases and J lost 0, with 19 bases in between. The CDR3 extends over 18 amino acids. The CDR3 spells CASTSFGGEPSGANVLTF. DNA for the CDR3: TGTGCCAGCACCTCATTTGGCGGCGAACCCTCTGGGGCCAACGTCCTGACTTTC.

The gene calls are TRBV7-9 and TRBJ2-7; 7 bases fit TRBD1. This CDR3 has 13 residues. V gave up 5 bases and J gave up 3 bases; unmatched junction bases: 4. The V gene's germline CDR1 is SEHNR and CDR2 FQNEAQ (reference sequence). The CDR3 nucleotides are TGTGCCAGCAGCCGGGACAGCATCTACGAGCAGTACTTC. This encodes CASSRDSIYEQYF.

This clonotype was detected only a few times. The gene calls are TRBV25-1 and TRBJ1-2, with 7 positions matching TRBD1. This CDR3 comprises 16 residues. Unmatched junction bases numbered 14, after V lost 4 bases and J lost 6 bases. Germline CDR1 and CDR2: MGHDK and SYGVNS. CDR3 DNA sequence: TGTGCCAGCAGTGCCCAAGGGGGCGGAAACTCTCATGGCTACACCTTC. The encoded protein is CASSAQGGGNSHGYTF.

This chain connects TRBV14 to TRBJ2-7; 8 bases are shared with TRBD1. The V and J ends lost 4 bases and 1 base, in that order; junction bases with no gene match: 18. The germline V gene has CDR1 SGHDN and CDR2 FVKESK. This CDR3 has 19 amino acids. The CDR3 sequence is CASSLRPGQVSGRSYEQYF. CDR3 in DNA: TGTGCCAGCAGCCTGAGACCGGGACAGGTTTCGGGAAGATCCTACGAGCAGTACTTC.

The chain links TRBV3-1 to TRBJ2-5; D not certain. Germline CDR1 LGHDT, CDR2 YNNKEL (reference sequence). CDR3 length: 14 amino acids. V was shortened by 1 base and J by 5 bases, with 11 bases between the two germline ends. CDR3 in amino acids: CASSQGYTLETQYF. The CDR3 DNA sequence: TGTGCCAGCAGCCAAGGGTACACGTTGGAGACCCAGTACTTC.

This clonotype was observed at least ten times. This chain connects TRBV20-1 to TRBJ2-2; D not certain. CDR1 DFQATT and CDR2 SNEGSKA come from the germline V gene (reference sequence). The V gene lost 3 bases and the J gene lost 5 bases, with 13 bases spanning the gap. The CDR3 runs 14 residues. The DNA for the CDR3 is TGCAGTGCTAGGCGCGGTGATCGGACCGGGGAGCTGTTTTTT. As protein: CSARRGDRTGELFF.

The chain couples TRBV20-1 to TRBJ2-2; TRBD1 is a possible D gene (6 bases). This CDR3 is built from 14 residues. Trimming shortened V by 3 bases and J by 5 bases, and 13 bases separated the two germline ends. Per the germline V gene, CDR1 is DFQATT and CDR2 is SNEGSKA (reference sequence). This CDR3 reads CSARLGGPTGELFF. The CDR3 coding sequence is TGCAGTGCTAGGCTAGGGGGTCCGACCGGGGAGCTGTTTTTT.

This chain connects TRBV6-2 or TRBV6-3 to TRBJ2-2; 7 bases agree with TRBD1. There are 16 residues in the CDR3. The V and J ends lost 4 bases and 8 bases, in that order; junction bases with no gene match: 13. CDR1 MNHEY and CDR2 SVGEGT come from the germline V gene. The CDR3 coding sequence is TGTGCCAGCAGTTCACACCGGACAGGCTTCACGGGGGAGCTGTTTTTT. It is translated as CASSSHRTGFTGELFF.